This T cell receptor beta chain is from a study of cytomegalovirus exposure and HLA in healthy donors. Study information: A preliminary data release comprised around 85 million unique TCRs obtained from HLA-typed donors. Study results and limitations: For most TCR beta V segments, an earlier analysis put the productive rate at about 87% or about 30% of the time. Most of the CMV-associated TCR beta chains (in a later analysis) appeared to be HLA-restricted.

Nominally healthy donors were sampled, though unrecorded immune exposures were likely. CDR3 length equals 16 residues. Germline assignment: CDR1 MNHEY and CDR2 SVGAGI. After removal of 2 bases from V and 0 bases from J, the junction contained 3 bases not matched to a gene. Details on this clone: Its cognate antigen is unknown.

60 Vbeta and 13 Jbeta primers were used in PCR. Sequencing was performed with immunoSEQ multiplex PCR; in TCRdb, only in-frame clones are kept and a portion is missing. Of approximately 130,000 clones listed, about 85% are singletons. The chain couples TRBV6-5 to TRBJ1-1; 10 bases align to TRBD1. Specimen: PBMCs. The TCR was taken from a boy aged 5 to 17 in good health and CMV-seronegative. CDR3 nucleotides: TGTGCCAGCAGTTACGGACAGGGGGGAATGAACACTGAAGCTTTCTTT. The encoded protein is CASSYGQGGMNTEAFF.